This T cell receptor beta chain was documented in a study of beta chain features in type 1 diabetes. Background on the study: The study examined around 100 million sorted cells across all samples. General study results and limits: Within the patient group, naive, central memory and Treg TCRB repertoires appeared more similar to each other than within healthy donors. VDJ junctions sequenced from type 1 diabetes patients showed fewer insertions and more deletions. The study left unresolved whether HLA type influences TCRB rearrangement. There was a moderate but significant shortening of TCRB CDR3s in all four CD4+ subsets of Type 1 diabetes patients.

Since all of the isolated RNA was reverse transcribed, expressed TCRB transcripts were what got sequenced. The table came from immunoSEQ multiplex PCR; TCRdb's copy has only in-frame clones and leaves some out. The profile covers about 150,000 clones, with around 9.7% appearing a single time and 0.7% taken by the ten largest. V was clipped by 6 bases and J by 3 bases; unmatched bases: 8. This CDR3 spans 14 amino acids. Per germline, CDR1 SQVTM and CDR2 ANQGSEA. In this sample, this clone turned up a few times. Its target is not known. The receptor was isolated from a woman aged 30 to 39 with type 1 diabetes. The V call is TRBV29-1, the J call TRBJ1-3, with TRBD1 matching over 7 bases. Sequencing was performed on central memory CD4+ T cells from blood. For the CDR3, the DNA is TGCAGCGTCGGCCGACAGGGTTATGGAAACACCATATATTTT. Translating gives CSVGRQGYGNTIYF.